The present T cell receptor (beta chain) was sequenced within a study of T cells after yellow fever vaccination (dated by TCRdb to between 2018 and 2021). For the study in its entirety: The SMART-Seq v4 Ultra Low Input RNA kit was used to prepare libraries from fractions with low cell numbers. Bulk TCR alpha and beta repertoires were sequenced longitudinally to track T-cell clones before and after primary and booster YFV17D yellow fever vaccination. Two healthy male donors made up the cohort, one aged 18 to 29 years and the other aged 30 to 40 years. Blood was collected at multiple timepoints before and after primary and secondary immunization, and bulk PBMC replicates and cell subsets were isolated.

On the study overall, not on this receptor specifically: Compared with the primary T-cell response, the secondary T-cell response was faster but weaker, reaching its peak on day 5 rather than on day 15. Most clones expanded after primary vaccination (roughly 96% of CD4 and 88% of CD8) were re-detected after the booster, suggesting that broad memory maintenance occurred. A small share of clonotypes occurred in both CD4 and CD8 compartments, likely arising from convergent recombination. Because only a couple of donors were included in the study, the extent to which the findings can be generalized is limited. FACS-sorted repertoires could contain abundant contaminating clonotypes from the bulk population, so computational filtering was required.

Sequencing took place on an Illumina NovaSeq 6000. Synthesis of TCR cDNA relied on 5'RACE template switching, a step that introduced a universal primer site along with unique molecular identifiers. Priming for cDNA synthesis came from both the TCR alpha and TCR beta constant segments. Two PCR steps were used to amplify libraries, with sample barcodes and sequencing adapters being added in the second step. Sequencing of libraries was performed on Illumina HiSeq 2500 (2x100 bp) or NovaSeq (2x150 bp). In the authors' own workflow: Reads were demultiplexed and collapsed into UMI consensus sequences with MIGEC, and V(D)J alignment was performed with MiXCR. Vaccine-responding clonotypes were defined with edgeR using replicate PBMC samples, requiring FDR below 0.01 and a log2 fold change above 5 up to day 15. Each bulk clonotype received a CD4 or CD8 identity based on whether the sequenced CD4 or CD8 repertoire contained that clonotype at higher abundance. Starting from the raw public reads, TCRdb applied fastp trimming at Q25, assembled clones with MiXCR and retained in-frame beta chains. Each entry is one CDR3 protein sequence, shown with its most common DNA and genes. The V and J calls, along with clone size, are taken from TCRdb and not from the paper's own processing. For this sample the table gives approximately 120,000 distinct CDR3 sequences, of which around 9.8% were detected only once. The top ten clonotypes cover under 40% of the sample.

Trimming at the junction amounts to 6 bases on V and 5 bases on J, and the germline ends lie 13 bases apart. Inclusive of both ends, the CDR3 amounts to 13 amino acids. CDR3 DNA only is kept here, 39 bases in frame from base 1. As encoded in the germline V gene (reference sequence), CDR1 is MNHNY while CDR2 is SVGAGI. The sample's treatment or condition, from its label and the paper: live attenuated yellow fever vaccine strain. A standard Ficoll-Paque protocol was used to isolate PBMCs from peripheral blood. CD4 and CD8 T-cell fractions were isolated with Dynabeads CD4 and CD8 positive selection kits. TriZol was used to extract RNA from bulk PBMCs, from CD4 and CD8 fractions, and from dextramer-positive and dextramer-negative fractions. To note about this clonotype: This clone's antigen is unknown. Here the CDR3 omits its conserved ending phenylalanine or tryptophan, so a read error is the likely source.

The chain was built from TRBV6-6 and TRBJ1-2; there is no confident call for the D gene. This receptor was identified in a man younger than 30 who received the YFV17D yellow fever vaccine. The sample here was CD8+ T cells sorted from PBMCs, taken on the day of the yellow fever booster vaccination. The nucleotide sequence is TGTGCCAGCAGGGGCGGGTTCTTTTATGGCTACACCCTC. The resulting protein is CASRGGFFYGYTL.